The clone carrying this T cell receptor beta chain was seen once. Its specificity is unknown. Additional DNA sequences in this sample encode the identical CDR3. This CDR3 contains 15 residues. V was cut by 1 base and J by 1 base, with 8 bases left in between. Germline CDR1 and CDR2: LGHNA and YSLEER. This specimen belongs to a study of shared clonotypes between healthy human individuals. The DNA input per sorted-subset replicate PCR was about 180 ng, corresponding to some 27,000 T cell genomes. The protocol was immunoSEQ multiplex PCR, while the TCRdb copy is restricted to in-frame clones and leaves out a portion. The data show 1.5 million to 2.5 million clones, with approximately 94% seen just once and 1% to 1.5% held by the top ten. General study points: It was observed that roughly 5% of naive CD4 clonotypes were shared across a few donors.

The naive CD8 subset, CD45RO-negative cells positively selected for CCR7, excluded terminally differentiated effector memory CD45RA+ cells. Every donor was a Caucasian adult from Nashville, Tennessee. Input material: naive CD8+ T cells sorted from blood. The source of this sequence is a man aged 18 to 29 in good health. The chain has TRBV4-3 and TRBJ1-3; D is unresolved. The CDR3 coding sequence is TGCGCCAGCAGCCAAGGATCGGGGTCTGGAAACACCATATATTTT. It translates to CASSQGSGSGNTIYF.